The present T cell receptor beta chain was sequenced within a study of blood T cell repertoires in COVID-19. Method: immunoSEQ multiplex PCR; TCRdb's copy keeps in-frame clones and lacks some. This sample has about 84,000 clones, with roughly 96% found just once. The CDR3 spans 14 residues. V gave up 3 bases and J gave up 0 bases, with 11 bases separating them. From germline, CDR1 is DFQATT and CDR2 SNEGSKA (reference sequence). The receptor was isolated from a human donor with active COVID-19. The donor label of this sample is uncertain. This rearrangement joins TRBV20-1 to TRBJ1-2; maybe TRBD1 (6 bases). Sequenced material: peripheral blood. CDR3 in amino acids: CSASVGQSNYGYTF. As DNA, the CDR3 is TGCAGTGCTAGTGTAGGACAGTCTAACTATGGCTACACCTTC.